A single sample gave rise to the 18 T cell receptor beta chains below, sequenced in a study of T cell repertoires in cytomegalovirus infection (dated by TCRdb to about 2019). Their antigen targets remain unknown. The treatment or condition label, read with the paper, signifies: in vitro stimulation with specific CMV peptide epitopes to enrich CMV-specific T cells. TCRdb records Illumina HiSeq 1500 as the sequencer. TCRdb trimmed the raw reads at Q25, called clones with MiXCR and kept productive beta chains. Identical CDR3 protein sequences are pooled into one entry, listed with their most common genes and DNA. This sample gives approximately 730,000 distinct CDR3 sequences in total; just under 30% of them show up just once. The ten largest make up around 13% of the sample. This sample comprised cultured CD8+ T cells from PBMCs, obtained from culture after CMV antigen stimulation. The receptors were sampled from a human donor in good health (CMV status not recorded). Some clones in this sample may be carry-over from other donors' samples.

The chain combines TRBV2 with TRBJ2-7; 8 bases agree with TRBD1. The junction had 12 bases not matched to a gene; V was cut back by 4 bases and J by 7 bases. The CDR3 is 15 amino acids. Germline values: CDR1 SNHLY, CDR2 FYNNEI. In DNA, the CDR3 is TGTGCCAGCAGTGCAGGGGACAGGCCGTCTGAGGAGCAGTACTTC. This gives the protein CASSAGDRPSEEQYF.

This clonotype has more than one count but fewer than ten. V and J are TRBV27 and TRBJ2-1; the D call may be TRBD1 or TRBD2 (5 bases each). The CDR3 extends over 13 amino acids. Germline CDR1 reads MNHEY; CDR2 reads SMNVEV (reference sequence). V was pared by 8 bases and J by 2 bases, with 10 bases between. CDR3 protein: CASVGEAYNEQFF. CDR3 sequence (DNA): TGTGCCAGCGTGGGGGAAGCCTACAATGAGCAGTTCTTC.

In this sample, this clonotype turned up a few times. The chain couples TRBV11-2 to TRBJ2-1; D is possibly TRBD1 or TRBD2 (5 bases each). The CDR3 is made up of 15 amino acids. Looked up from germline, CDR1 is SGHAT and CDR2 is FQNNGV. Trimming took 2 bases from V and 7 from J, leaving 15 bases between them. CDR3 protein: CASSLNYEGKNEQFF. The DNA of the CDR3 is TGTGCCAGCAGCTTAAATTACGAGGGGAAGAATGAGCAGTTCTTC.

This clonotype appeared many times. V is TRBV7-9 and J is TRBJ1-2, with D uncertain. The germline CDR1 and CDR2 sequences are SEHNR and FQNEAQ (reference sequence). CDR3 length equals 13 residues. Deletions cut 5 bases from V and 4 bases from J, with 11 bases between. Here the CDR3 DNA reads TGTGCCAGCAGCAGAACAGAAAGCTATGGCTACACCTTC. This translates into CASSRTESYGYTF.

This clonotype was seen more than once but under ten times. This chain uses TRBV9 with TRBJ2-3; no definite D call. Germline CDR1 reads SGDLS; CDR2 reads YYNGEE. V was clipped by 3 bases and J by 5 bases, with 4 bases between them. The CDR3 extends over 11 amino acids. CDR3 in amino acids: CASSARDTQYF. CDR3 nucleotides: TGTGCCAGCAGCGCTAGAGATACGCAGTATTTT. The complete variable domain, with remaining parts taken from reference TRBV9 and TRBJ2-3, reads DSGVTQTPKHLITATGQRVTLRCSPRSGDLSVYWYQQSLDQGLQFLIQYYNGEERAKGNILERFSAQQFPDLHSELNLSSLELGDSALYFCASSARDTQYFGPGTRLTVL.

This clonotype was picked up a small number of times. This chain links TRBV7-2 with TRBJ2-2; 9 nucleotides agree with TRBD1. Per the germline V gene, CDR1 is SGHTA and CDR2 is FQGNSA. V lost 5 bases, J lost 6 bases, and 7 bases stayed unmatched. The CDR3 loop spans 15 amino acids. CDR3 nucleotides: TGTGCCAGCAGCCGGACAGGGGAAGGGGCCGGGGAGCTGTTTTTT. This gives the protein CASSRTGEGAGELFF.

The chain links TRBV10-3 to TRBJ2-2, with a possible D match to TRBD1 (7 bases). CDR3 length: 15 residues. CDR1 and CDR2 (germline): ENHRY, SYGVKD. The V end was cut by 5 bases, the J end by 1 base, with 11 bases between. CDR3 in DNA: TGTGCCATCAGTACCAGGGGGGAGAACACCGGGGAGCTGTTTTTT. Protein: CAISTRGENTGELFF.

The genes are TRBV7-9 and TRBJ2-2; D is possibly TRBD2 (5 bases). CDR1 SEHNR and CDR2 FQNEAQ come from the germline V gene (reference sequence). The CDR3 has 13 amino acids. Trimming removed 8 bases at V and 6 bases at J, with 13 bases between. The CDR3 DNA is TGTGCCAGCTCCTTAGAGGAGGCCGGGGAGCTGTTTTTT. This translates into CASSLEEAGELFF.

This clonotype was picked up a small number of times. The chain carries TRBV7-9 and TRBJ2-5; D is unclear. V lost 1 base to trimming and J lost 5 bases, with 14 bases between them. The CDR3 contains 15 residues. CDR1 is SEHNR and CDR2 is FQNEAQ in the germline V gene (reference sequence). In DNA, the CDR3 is TGTGCCAGCAGCTTAGTAACTGATATTAGGGAGACCCAGTACTTC. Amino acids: CASSLVTDIRETQYF.

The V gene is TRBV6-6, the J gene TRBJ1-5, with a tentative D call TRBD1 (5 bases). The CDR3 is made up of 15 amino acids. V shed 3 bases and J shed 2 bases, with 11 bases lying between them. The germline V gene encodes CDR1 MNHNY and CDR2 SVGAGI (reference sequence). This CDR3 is CASSYTSQGNQPQHF. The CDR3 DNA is TGTGCCAGCAGTTATACCTCACAGGGCAATCAGCCCCAGCATTTT.

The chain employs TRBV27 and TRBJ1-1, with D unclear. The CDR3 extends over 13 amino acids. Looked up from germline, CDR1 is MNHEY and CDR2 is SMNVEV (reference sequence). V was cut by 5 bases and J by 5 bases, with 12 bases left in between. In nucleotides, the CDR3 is TGTGCCAGCAGTCTTGGGAGTTGGACTGAAGCTTTCTTT. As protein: CASSLGSWTEAFF.

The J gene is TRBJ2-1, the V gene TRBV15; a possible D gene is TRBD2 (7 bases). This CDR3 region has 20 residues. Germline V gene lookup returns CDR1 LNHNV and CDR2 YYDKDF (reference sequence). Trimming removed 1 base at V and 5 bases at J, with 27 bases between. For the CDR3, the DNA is TGTGCCACCAGCAGAGGAGGCTTTGGGAGGGAGGGGGGACCCAACAATGAGCAGTTCTTC. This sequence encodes CATSRGGFGREGGPNNEQFF.

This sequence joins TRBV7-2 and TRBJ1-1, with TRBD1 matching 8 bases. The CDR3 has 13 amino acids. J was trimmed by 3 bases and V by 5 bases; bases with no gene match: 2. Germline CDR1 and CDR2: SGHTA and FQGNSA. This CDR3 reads CASSVQGDTEAFF. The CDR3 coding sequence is TGTGCCAGCAGCGTACAGGGGGACACTGAAGCTTTCTTT.

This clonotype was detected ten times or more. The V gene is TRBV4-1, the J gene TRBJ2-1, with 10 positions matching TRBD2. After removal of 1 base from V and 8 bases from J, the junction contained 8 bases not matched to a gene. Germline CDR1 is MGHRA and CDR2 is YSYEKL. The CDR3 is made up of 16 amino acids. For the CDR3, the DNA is TGCGCCAGCAGCCAAGCCTGGACTAGCGGATCCCATGAGCAGTTCTTC. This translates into CASSQAWTSGSHEQFF.

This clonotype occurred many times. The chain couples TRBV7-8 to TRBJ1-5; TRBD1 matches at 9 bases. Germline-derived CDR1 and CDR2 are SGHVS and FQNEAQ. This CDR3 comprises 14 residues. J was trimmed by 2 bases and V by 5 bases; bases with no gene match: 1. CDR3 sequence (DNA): TGTGCCAGCAGCCGGACAGGGGGCAATCAGCCCCAGCATTTT. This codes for CASSRTGGNQPQHF.

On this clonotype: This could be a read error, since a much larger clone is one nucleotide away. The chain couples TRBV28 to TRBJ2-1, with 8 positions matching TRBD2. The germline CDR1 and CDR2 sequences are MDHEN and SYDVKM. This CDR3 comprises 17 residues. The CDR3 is CANSSPRGGAEYNEQFF. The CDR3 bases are TGTGCCAACAGTTCGCCCCGGGGGGGGGCGGAATACAATGAGCAGTTCTTC. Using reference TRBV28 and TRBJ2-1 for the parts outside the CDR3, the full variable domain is DVKVTQSSRYLVKRTGEKVFLECVQDMDHENMFWYRQDPGLGLRLIYFSYDVKMKEKGDIPEGYSVSREKKERFSLILESASTNQTSMYLCANSSPRGGAEYNEQFFGPGTRLTVL.

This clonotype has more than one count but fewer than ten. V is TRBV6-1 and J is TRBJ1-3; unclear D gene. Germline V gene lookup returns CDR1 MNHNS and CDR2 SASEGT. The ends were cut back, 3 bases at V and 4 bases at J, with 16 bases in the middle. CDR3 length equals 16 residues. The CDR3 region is CASSDPKRTVGNTIYF. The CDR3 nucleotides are TGTGCCAGCAGTGACCCTAAAAGGACCGTCGGAAACACCATATATTTT.

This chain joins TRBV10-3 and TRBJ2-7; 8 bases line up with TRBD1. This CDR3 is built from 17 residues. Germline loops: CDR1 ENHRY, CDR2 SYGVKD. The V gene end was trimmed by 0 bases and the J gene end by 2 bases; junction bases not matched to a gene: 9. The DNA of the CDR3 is TGTGCCATCAGTGAGTCGAAGGACAGGGAGCGGACCTACGAGCAGTACTTC. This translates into CAISESKDRERTYEQYF.